A single sample gave rise to the 27 T cell receptor beta chains below, sequenced in a study of Ad26.COV2.S vaccination and SARS-CoV-2 variants. Treatment defined: some 20 received Ad26.COV2.S at low or high dose, single or two shots; several received placebo; per-sample allocation not given. It was on day 63 after the first vaccine or placebo injection that samples were taken. Using immunoSEQ multiplex PCR, the repertoire was profiled, and TCRdb retains in-frame clones only, with some absent. The table lists about 380,000 clones, around 82% of them singletons. The sequencing here drew on peripheral blood, taken in a trial of Ad26.COV2.S vaccine versus placebo. The receptor set was obtained from a person aged 18-60 years who received the Ad26.COV2.S COVID-19 vaccine or a placebo.

CDR3 nucleotides: TGCGCCAGCAGCTTGGCGGGGTTGAGGGCAGAGACCCAGTACTTC. Protein product: CASSLAGLRAETQYF. The chain recombines TRBV5-1 with TRBJ2-5; D may be TRBD2 (5 bases). Looked up from germline, CDR1 is SGHRS and CDR2 is YFSETQ. Deletions cut 0 bases from V and 4 bases from J, with 13 bases between. This CDR3 spans 15 amino acids.

The V and J genes are TRBV10-2 and TRBJ2-7; D not certain. V was clipped by 7 bases and J by 0 bases, with 10 bases between them. The CDR3 totals 13 residues. Germline CDR1 reads WSHSY; CDR2 reads SAAADI. The CDR3 protein is CASTGPPSYEQYF. Written as DNA, the CDR3 is TGCGCCAGCACAGGACCCCCCTCCTACGAGCAGTACTTC.

This clone came up once. The chain carries TRBV7-2 and TRBJ2-3; TRBD2 is a possible D gene (7 bases). CDR1 and CDR2 (germline): SGHTA, FQGNSA. The CDR3 has 14 amino acids. The V gene lost 4 bases and the J gene lost 0 bases, with 8 bases spanning the gap. This CDR3 is CASSWGGSTDTQYF. The CDR3 nucleotides read TGTGCCAGCAGCTGGGGGGGCAGCACAGATACGCAGTATTTT. Full variable domain (remainder filled in from reference TRBV7-2 and TRBJ2-3): GAGVSQSPSNKVTEKGKDVELRCDPISGHTALYWYRQSLGQGLEFLIYFQGNSAPDKSGLPSDRFSAERTGGSVSTLTIQRTQQEDSAVYLCASSWGGSTDTQYFGPGTRLTVL.

This chain uses TRBV7-9 with TRBJ1-4, with 8 bases that match TRBD1. V lost 1 base and J lost 7; bases outside the gene matches: 5. Germline values: CDR1 SEHNR, CDR2 FQNEAQ (reference sequence). This CDR3 spans 15 amino acids. The CDR3 sequence: CASSLGQGWSEKLFF. The CDR3 DNA is TGTGCCAGCAGCTTAGGACAGGGGTGGAGTGAAAAACTGTTTTTT.

This chain joins TRBV19 and TRBJ2-5; 12 bases are shared with TRBD1. The CDR3 has 17 residues. J lost 5 bases, V lost 4 bases, and 11 bases had no gene match. CDR1 is LNHDA and CDR2 is SQIVND in the germline V gene (reference sequence). The CDR3: CASSTGTGGGRGETQYF. For the CDR3, the DNA is TGTGCCAGTAGTACCGGGACAGGGGGCGGTAGGGGCGAGACCCAGTACTTC.

The V call is TRBV7-3, the J call TRBJ2-1; 9 bases are shared with TRBD1. After removal of 4 bases from V and 8 bases from J, the junction contained 15 bases not matched to a gene. CDR1 is SGHTA, CDR2 FQGTGA, per germline. The CDR3 is made up of 17 amino acids. This CDR3 is CASSYKPWTGVQDEQFF. In nucleotides, the CDR3 is TGTGCCAGCAGCTACAAGCCGTGGACAGGGGTTCAGGATGAGCAGTTCTTC.

The rearrangement uses TRBV12-3 or TRBV12-4 and TRBJ2-3; no definite D call. This CDR3 contains 13 residues. The V end was cut by 2 bases, the J end by 5 bases, with 8 bases between. The CDR3 reads CASSLNSGDTQYF. CDR3 nucleotide sequence: TGTGCCAGCAGTTTAAACAGTGGAGATACGCAGTATTTT.

V gene TRBV10-2 combines with J gene TRBJ1-1, with D possibly TRBD1 on 5 matching bases. With 8 bases removed from V and 4 bases from J, the gap between germline ends came to 14 bases. The CDR3 is 13 amino acids. CDR1 is WSHSY, CDR2 SAAADI, per germline. The CDR3 sequence is CASGDGYGTEAFF. The CDR3 DNA sequence: TGCGCCAGCGGGGACGGTTATGGCACTGAAGCTTTCTTT.

J is TRBJ1-6 and V is TRBV5-1; D remains unclear. The germline gives CDR1 SGHRS, CDR2 YFSETQ. The CDR3 is 17 amino acids. Trimming removed 6 bases at V and 3 bases at J, with 19 bases between. The CDR3 loop is CASKVASSNYYNSPLHF. The CDR3, as DNA: TGCGCCAGCAAAGTGGCGAGTTCGAATTACTATAATTCACCCCTCCACTTT.

J is TRBJ1-2 and V is TRBV5-4; possibly TRBD1 for D (5 bases). With 4 bases removed from V and 4 bases from J, the gap between germline ends came to 14 bases. The CDR3 consists of 14 residues. Per germline, CDR1 SGHNT and CDR2 YYREEE (reference sequence). DNA for the CDR3: TGTGCCAGCAGCGGAGCTGACAGCCTCTATGGCTACACCTTC. Its translation is CASSGADSLYGYTF.

The chain joins TRBV7-9 to TRBJ2-5; tentative D call: TRBD1 (6 bases). With 6 bases removed from V and 2 bases from J, the gap between germline ends came to 13 bases. The CDR3 has 14 residues. CDR1 and CDR2 from the germline V gene are SEHNR and FQNEAQ (reference sequence). The CDR3 coding sequence is TGTGCCAGCAGATCCGGACAGCATCAAGAGACCCAGTACTTC. As protein: CASRSGQHQETQYF.

The chain carries TRBV11-3 and TRBJ2-7; D is perhaps TRBD1 or TRBD2 (6 bases each). The CDR3 extends over 13 amino acids. The germline V gene has CDR1 SGHNT and CDR2 YENEEA. The V gene lost 5 bases and the J gene lost 2 bases, with 10 bases spanning the gap. In DNA, the CDR3 is TGTGCCAGCAGCCGAGGGGGGCCCTACGAGCAGTACTTC. Its translation is CASSRGGPYEQYF.

The chain joins TRBV5-5 to TRBJ2-7, with 9 nucleotides matching TRBD2. V lost 5 bases to trimming and J lost 2 bases; unmatched junction nucleotides: 5. The CDR3 is made up of 14 amino acids. Germline V gives CDR1 SGHKS, CDR2 YYEKEE (reference sequence). This chain's CDR3 is CASSSSGAPYEQYF. CDR3 coding DNA: TGTGCCAGCAGTTCTAGCGGGGCCCCCTACGAGCAGTACTTC.

The chain is built from TRBV24-1 and TRBJ2-2, with D unresolved. V was clipped by 1 base and J by 7 bases, with 12 bases between them. This CDR3 is built from 15 residues. Germline-derived CDR1 and CDR2 are KGHDR and SFDVKD. CDR3 residues: CATSDLWVSGGELFF. The CDR3 DNA reads TGTGCCACCAGTGATTTATGGGTATCGGGCGGGGAGCTGTTTTTT.

This rearrangement joins TRBV3-1 (or the pseudogene TRBV3-2) to TRBJ1-2; TRBD1 might be the D (5 bases). The germline gives CDR1 LGHDT, CDR2 YNNKEL (reference sequence). V dropped 1 base and J dropped 4 bases, with 7 bases sitting between them. CDR3 length: 13 amino acids. The CDR3 nucleotides read TGTGCCAGCAGCCAAGGGGACCCCTATGGCTACACCTTC. Protein product: CASSQGDPYGYTF.

This chain links TRBV7-9 with TRBJ1-1, with no clear D. The CDR3 length is 16 residues. CDR1 is SEHNR and CDR2 is FQNEAQ in the germline V gene (reference sequence). V was pared by 6 bases and J by 2 bases, with 19 bases between. For the CDR3, the DNA is TGTGCCAGCAGGCCCCGGACTGCGAATTTAAACACTGAAGCTTTCTTT. Amino acid sequence: CASRPRTANLNTEAFF.

This clone was seen only a few times. The chain joins TRBV9 to TRBJ1-3, with D tentatively TRBD1 (5 bases). The CDR3 loop spans 15 amino acids. The germline V gene has CDR1 SGDLS and CDR2 YYNGEE. Trimming stripped 3 bases from V and 2 bases from J, with 12 bases between. Here the CDR3 DNA reads TGTGCCAGCAGCGGGGGCTTTGGGGCTGGAAACACCATATATTTT. It is translated as CASSGGFGAGNTIYF.

This chain connects TRBV5-1 to TRBJ2-3; the D is unclear. Germline V CDR1 and CDR2: SGHRS, YFSETQ. The CDR3 is made up of 16 amino acids. V was pared by 0 bases and J by 0 bases, with 11 bases between. The DNA of the CDR3 is TGCGCCAGCAGCTTGGACCCAGGTGGGAGCACAGATACGCAGTATTTT. Encoded protein: CASSLDPGGSTDTQYF.

The chain recombines TRBV18 with TRBJ1-3; D is perhaps TRBD1 (6 bases). The germline gives CDR1 KGHSH, CDR2 LQKENI. Deletions cut 6 bases from V and 4 bases from J, with 19 bases between. The CDR3 spans 16 residues. The CDR3 DNA is TGTGCCAGCTCTCCATCACAGGGTAGATCCGGAAACACCATATATTTT. This codes for CASSPSQGRSGNTIYF.

This chain uses TRBV5-4 with TRBJ2-2; 7 nucleotides line up with TRBD2. CDR1 and CDR2 (germline): SGHNT, YYREEE (reference sequence). V was pared by 4 bases and J by 1 base, with 7 bases of the junction left unmatched. The CDR3 covers 16 residues. The CDR3 is CASSPSSGGNTGELFF. As DNA, the CDR3 is TGTGCCAGCAGCCCCTCATCGGGGGGGAACACCGGGGAGCTGTTTTTT.

This clone has just one count. This chain joins TRBV5-1 and TRBJ2-2; the D gene is possibly TRBD2 (5 bases). Germline V lookup: CDR1 SGHRS, CDR2 YFSETQ. The CDR3 extends over 16 amino acids. Trimming cost V 0 bases and J 1 base, with 10 bases left between them. CDR3 DNA sequence: TGCGCCAGCAGCTTGGGGGCAGCGGTGAACACCGGGGAGCTGTTTTTT. It encodes CASSLGAAVNTGELFF.

The V and J genes are TRBV5-1 and TRBJ1-1, with 7 positions matching TRBD1. This CDR3 is 15 amino acids long. With V trimmed by 4 bases and J by 6 bases, 12 bases remained unmatched. Germline-derived CDR1 and CDR2 are SGHRS and YFSETQ. The CDR3 loop reads CASSKIITGDAEAFF. Here the CDR3 DNA reads TGCGCCAGCAGCAAAATCATTACAGGGGACGCTGAAGCTTTCTTT.

J is TRBJ2-5 and V is TRBV7-2; 8 bases fit TRBD2. V was pared by 5 bases and J by 7 bases, with 12 bases of the junction left unmatched. The germline V gene has CDR1 SGHTA and CDR2 FQGNSA. The CDR3 has 15 residues. CDR3 protein: CASSAGLAHAGTQYF. CDR3 sequence (DNA): TGTGCCAGCAGCGCTGGACTAGCTCATGCCGGGACCCAGTACTTC. Together with reference TRBV7-2 and TRBJ2-5, the CDR3 gives the full variable domain: GAGVSQSPSNKVTEKGKDVELRCDPISGHTALYWYRQSLGQGLEFLIYFQGNSAPDKSGLPSDRFSAERTGGSVSTLTIQRTQQEDSAVYLCASSAGLAHAGTQYFGPGTRLLVL.

The chain has TRBV5-1 and TRBJ2-7; D remains ambiguous. V lost 0 bases and J 2 bases, leaving 9 bases between the germline ends. Germline-derived CDR1 and CDR2 are SGHRS and YFSETQ. The CDR3 runs 14 residues. Here the CDR3 reads CASSLVRETYEQYF. The CDR3 DNA is TGCGCCAGCAGCTTGGTCCGCGAGACCTACGAGCAGTACTTC.

The V and J genes are TRBV5-1 and TRBJ2-5; D tentatively reads TRBD1 or TRBD2 (5 bases each). This CDR3 comprises 15 residues. Per germline, CDR1 SGHRS and CDR2 YFSETQ. V was pared by 4 bases and J by 5 bases, with 18 bases between. CDR3 DNA: TGCGCCAGCAGCCCCAGGTGGGGAGCAGGGGAGACCCAGTACTTC. Encoded protein: CASSPRWGAGETQYF.

The chain carries TRBV5-1 and TRBJ2-7; 7 nucleotides align to TRBD2. CDR1 is SGHRS, CDR2 YFSETQ, per germline. V trimming: 4 bases; J trimming: 3 bases; junction bases outside the gene matches: 10. The CDR3 is 15 amino acids. The CDR3 sequence: CASSGPSGARYEQYF. CDR3 nucleotides: TGCGCCAGCAGCGGGCCTAGCGGAGCTCGCTACGAGCAGTACTTC.

The chain recombines TRBV27 with TRBJ1-3, with D unresolved. The CDR3 is made up of 15 amino acids. Germline V gives CDR1 MNHEY, CDR2 SMNVEV (reference sequence). V gave up 6 bases and J gave up 0 bases, with 12 bases separating them. The CDR3 DNA reads TGTGCCAGCAGCTCCCTTTGGGGCTCTGGAAACACCATATATTTT. Amino acid sequence: CASSSLWGSGNTIYF.